Each of the 26 T cell receptor beta chains below was sequenced from the same sample in a study of Tregs in tolerant kidney transplant recipients. Sequencing used immunoSEQ multiplex PCR; TCRdb keeps in-frame clones, though not all of them. Of about 87,000 clones in the sample, approximately 93% are singletons; the top ten hold approximately 0.5%. Sequenced here: CD4+ T cells from blood, sampled before the transplant. The receptors were sampled from a human donor who received a combined kidney and bone marrow transplant.

This clone is a singleton in its sample. The V gene is TRBV4-2, the J gene TRBJ2-7; 9 nucleotides match TRBD2. Germline CDR1 reads LGHNA; CDR2 reads YNFKEQ. J was trimmed by 5 bases and V by 4 bases; bases with no gene match: 12. The CDR3 loop spans 16 amino acids. The CDR3 sequence is CASSRGLAGGPHEQYF. CDR3 in DNA: TGTGCCAGCAGCCGAGGGTTGGCGGGGGGGCCCCACGAGCAGTACTTC.

The V gene is TRBV7-8, the J gene TRBJ2-3, with D possibly being TRBD2 (7 bases). CDR3 size: 15 residues. Germline assignment: CDR1 SGHVS and CDR2 FQNEAQ. V gave up 5 bases and J gave up 8 bases, with 20 bases separating them. CDR3 residues: CASSPLAGARGTQYF. The CDR3 nucleotides are TGTGCCAGCAGCCCCTTGGCGGGGGCGAGGGGTACGCAGTATTTT. The full variable domain, its missing parts supplied by reference TRBV7-8 and TRBJ2-3, is GAGVSQSPRYKVAKRGQDVALRCDPISGHVSLFWYQQALGQGPEFLTYFQNEAQLDKSGLPSDRFFAERPEGSVSTLKIQRTQQEDSAVYLCASSPLAGARGTQYFGPGTRLTVL.

Written as DNA, the CDR3 is TGTGCCAGCAGACAGACAGGAGGCTATGGCTACACCTTC. It is translated as CASRQTGGYGYTF. The chain uses TRBV6-5 and TRBJ1-2, with a possible D match to TRBD1 (6 bases). Per the germline V gene, CDR1 is MNHEY and CDR2 is SVGAGI. V was clipped by 6 bases and J by 4 bases, with 12 bases between them. The CDR3 spans 13 residues.

V gene TRBV10-1 combines with J gene TRBJ1-1; 8 bases map to TRBD1. Germline loops: CDR1 WNHNN, CDR2 SYGVQD (reference sequence). The CDR3 consists of 14 residues. The ends lost 5 bases at V and 7 bases at J; junction bases unmatched: 9. CDR3: CASSSRGRWNEAFF. Written as DNA, the CDR3 is TGCGCCAGCAGTAGCAGGGGGCGCTGGAATGAAGCTTTCTTT.

The DNA for the CDR3 is TGCGCCAGCAGCCAGGCCGGGACAGTATTCACCGGGGAGCTGTTTTTT. Translation: CASSQAGTVFTGELFF. This chain connects TRBV4-3 to TRBJ2-2; 7 nucleotides match TRBD1. CDR3 size: 16 residues. Germline CDR1 and CDR2: LGHNA and YSLEER. Trimming at V came to 3 bases and at J to 4 bases, leaving 8 bases not matched to a gene.

This clone has just one count. The V gene is TRBV7-2, the J gene TRBJ1-2; a possible D gene is TRBD1 (6 bases). Trimming shortened V by 2 bases and J by 6 bases, and 10 bases separated the two germline ends. This CDR3 has 13 amino acids. Looked up from germline, CDR1 is SGHTA and CDR2 is FQGNSA. The CDR3 DNA is TGTGCCAGCAGCTTACTGGGGACAAATGGCTACACCTTC. The encoded protein is CASSLLGTNGYTF.

The chain couples TRBV11-2 to TRBJ2-5; TRBD2 agrees at 15 bases. Trimming took 5 bases from V and 1 from J; bases not matched to a gene: 2. CDR3 size: 16 residues. Germline CDR1 and CDR2: SGHAT and FQNNGV. This chain's CDR3 is CASSRTSGRVQETQYF. CDR3 DNA: TGTGCCAGCAGCCGGACTAGCGGGAGGGTCCAAGAGACCCAGTACTTC.

The chain is built from TRBV19 and TRBJ2-7; the D gene is possibly TRBD2 (5 bases). Germline CDR1 and CDR2: LNHDA and SQIVND (reference sequence). Trimming cost V 4 bases and J 5 bases, with 12 bases left between them. The CDR3 consists of 13 residues. CDR3 in amino acids: CASSTRTGDEQYF. CDR3 DNA: TGTGCCAGTAGTACCCGGACCGGGGACGAGCAGTACTTC.

In regard to this clone: Compared with germline, one end of the junction differs, possibly owing to a read error. The chain joins TRBV7-2 to TRBJ2-5; a weak D match, TRBD1 (5 bases). CDR3 length: 14 residues. Per germline, CDR1 SGHTA and CDR2 FQGNSA. CDR3 DNA sequence: TGTGCCAGCAGCGTAGCTAGGGCAGGGGAGACCCAGTACTTC. Translated: CASSVARAGETQYF.

The CDR3 protein is CASRTGLAGGPGTDTQYF. DNA for the CDR3: TGTGCCAGCAGGACGGGACTAGCGGGGGGGCCTGGCACAGATACGCAGTATTTT. The chain joins TRBV5-4 to TRBJ2-3; TRBD2 aligns across 16 bases. Germline CDR1 and CDR2: SGHNT and YYREEE (reference sequence). V lost 5 bases, J lost 1 base, and 7 bases stayed unmatched. This CDR3 is 18 amino acids long.

The chain uses TRBV19 and TRBJ2-1, with D possibly TRBD1 on 6 matching bases. Trimming cost V 2 bases and J 7 bases, with 9 bases left between them. Germline V gene lookup returns CDR1 LNHDA and CDR2 SQIVND (reference sequence). The CDR3 sequence is 13 residues long. The CDR3 coding sequence is TGTGCCAGTAGTATAAACAGGGAAAATGAGCAGTTCTTC. Protein: CASSINRENEQFF.

The chain carries TRBV6-6 and TRBJ2-7, with 9 bases that match TRBD1. After removal of 4 bases from V and 6 bases from J, the junction contained 13 bases not matched to a gene. Germline values: CDR1 MNHNY, CDR2 SVGAGI (reference sequence). This CDR3 comprises 16 residues. DNA of the CDR3: TGTGCCAGCAGTTCTTCTTCCGGGACAGGGTCGGGCGAGCAGTACTTC. As protein: CASSSSSGTGSGEQYF.

To note about this clone: Different DNA sequences within this sample yield the same CDR3. The CDR3 DNA follows: TGTGCCAGCAGAAACCAGGTTCCTAATTCACCCCTCCACTTT. This encodes CASRNQVPNSPLHF. This rearrangement joins TRBV6-5 to TRBJ1-6; no clear D gene. The CDR3 is 14 residues long. V shed 6 bases and J shed 6 bases, with 12 bases lying between them. The germline V gene encodes CDR1 MNHEY and CDR2 SVGAGI.

The CDR3 nucleotides read TGCGCCAGCAGCAGTAGCGGGGCATACACAGATACGCAGTATTTT. It yields the protein CASSSSGAYTDTQYF. The gene calls are TRBV5-1 and TRBJ2-3; 8 bases are shared with TRBD2. The CDR3 length is 15 residues. Trimming removed 4 bases from V and 2 bases from J; junction bases left unmatched: 6. Germline-derived CDR1 and CDR2 are SGHRS and YFSETQ.

This clone appeared once. V gene TRBV18 combines with J gene TRBJ1-2; no definite D call. Germline assignment: CDR1 KGHSH and CDR2 LQKENI. This CDR3 region has 13 residues. Trimming took 2 bases from V and 5 from J, leaving 9 bases between them. CDR3 nucleotide sequence: TGTGCCAGCTCACCAACTGAAGTTTATGGCTACACCTTC. Translated: CASSPTEVYGYTF.

CDR3 sequence: CASSPGTSGSDAGELFF. The CDR3 DNA is TGCGCCAGCAGCCCAGGGACTAGCGGGTCGGACGCCGGGGAGCTGTTTTTT. The rearrangement links TRBV5-1 to TRBJ2-2; 12 positions match TRBD2. The CDR3 is made up of 17 amino acids. Germline V gives CDR1 SGHRS, CDR2 YFSETQ. J lost 6 bases, V lost 4 bases, and 10 bases had no gene match.

The table lists this clone with a count of one. The chain couples TRBV23-1 to TRBJ2-7; tentative D call: TRBD1 (6 bases). TRBV23-1 is sorted into the ORF group, with uncertain function. V was clipped by 6 bases and J by 5 bases, with 17 bases between them. This CDR3 region has 14 residues. This CDR3 reads CASRTGNLFDEQYF. The CDR3 DNA follows: TGCGCCAGCAGAACAGGGAATTTATTTGACGAGCAGTACTTC.

The V call is TRBV18, the J call TRBJ1-6, with 9 nucleotides matching TRBD1. Per germline, CDR1 KGHSH and CDR2 LQKENI. J lost 9 bases, V lost 4 bases, and 7 bases had no gene match. The CDR3 length is 15 residues. The CDR3 nucleotides read TGTGCCAGCTCACTATGGGACAGGGAGACTTCACCCCTCCACTTT. It codes for CASSLWDRETSPLHF.

The chain carries TRBV6-1 and TRBJ1-2; 10 positions agree with TRBD1. Germline V gives CDR1 MNHNS, CDR2 SASEGT. The CDR3 consists of 15 residues. The junction had 12 bases not matched to a gene; V was cut back by 6 bases and J by 8 bases. The DNA for the CDR3 is TGTGCCAGCAGACCTATGACAGGGGGCGCGGGGGGCTACACCTTC. This codes for CASRPMTGGAGGYTF.

The chain links TRBV28 to TRBJ2-3; 7 bases fit TRBD2. V lost 2 bases, J lost 5 bases, and 10 bases stayed unmatched. Germline lookup yields CDR1 MDHEN and CDR2 SYDVKM. The CDR3 consists of 16 residues. CDR3 amino acids: CASSLRGGSRGDTQYF. CDR3 bases: TGTGCCAGCAGTTTAAGGGGCGGGAGTAGAGGAGATACGCAGTATTTT. The whole variable domain, remainder taken from reference TRBV28 and TRBJ2-3, is DVKVTQSSRYLVKRTGEKVFLECVQDMDHENMFWYRQDPGLGLRLIYFSYDVKMKEKGDIPEGYSVSREKKERFSLILESASTNQTSMYLCASSLRGGSRGDTQYFGPGTRLTVL.

CDR3 amino acids: CASTPRATGGANGYTF. CDR3 nucleotide sequence: TGTGCCAGCACCCCTCGGGCCACAGGGGGCGCGAATGGCTACACCTTC. The V gene is TRBV7-9, the J gene TRBJ1-2, with 9 bases that match TRBD1. Losses at the gene ends were 7 bases for V and 6 bases for J; bases not matched to a gene: 15. The germline gives CDR1 SEHNR, CDR2 FQNEAQ (reference sequence). This CDR3 has 16 amino acids.

V and J are TRBV5-1 and TRBJ1-4; a possible D gene is TRBD1 (6 bases). V gave up 5 bases and J gave up 0 bases, with 11 bases separating them. The CDR3 covers 15 residues. Germline V gene sequence: CDR1 SGHRS, CDR2 YFSETQ. The CDR3 DNA is TGCGCCAGCAGATTAGGGGGGGCAACTAATGAAAAACTGTTTTTT. As protein: CASRLGGATNEKLFF.

This chain joins TRBV14 and TRBJ1-1; a possible D gene is TRBD1 (5 bases). Between the trimmed V and J ends, which lost 8 bases and 0 bases, there was a span of 13 bases. Germline assignment: CDR1 SGHDN and CDR2 FVKESK. The CDR3 sequence is 14 residues long. As DNA, the CDR3 is TGTGCCAGCGGTCCTCTAGGGGTGAACACTGAAGCTTTCTTT. Translating it yields CASGPLGVNTEAFF.

The rearrangement links TRBV6-4 to TRBJ1-2; D not resolved. The CDR3 runs to 12 residues. Germline values: CDR1 MRHNA, CDR2 SNTAGT. Between the trimmed V and J ends, which lost 3 bases and 4 bases, there was a span of 6 bases. The CDR3 DNA reads as TGTGCCAGCAGTGATGGGAGCTATGGCTACACCTTC. It is translated as CASSDGSYGYTF.

V is TRBV6-6 and J is TRBJ2-1; D is possibly TRBD1 (6 bases). The V end was cut by 4 bases, the J end by 6 bases, with 10 bases between. The germline gives CDR1 MNHNY, CDR2 SVGAGI (reference sequence). CDR3 length: 13 residues. As DNA, the CDR3 is TGTGCCAGCAGTTCCCTCAGGGGCAATGAGCAGTTCTTC. Translation: CASSSLRGNEQFF.

Note on this clone: Other DNA sequences from this sample encode an identical CDR3 as well. This chain connects TRBV21-1 to TRBJ1-6; TRBD1 reflects the table's D call only, with no check against the DNA. TRBV21-1 is recorded as a pseudogene. This CDR3 contains 15 residues. The CDR3 protein is CAKLRTGQGYSPLHF. In nucleotides, the CDR3 is TGTGCCAAATTGAGGACCGGACAGGGGTACTCCCCCCTCCACTTT.